One and the same sample provided the 15 T cell receptor beta chains below, sequenced in a study of cytomegalovirus exposure and HLA in healthy donors. PCR used 60 Vbeta primers and 13 Jbeta primers. Some clones are missing from TCRdb's copy, which holds only in-frame ones; the method was immunoSEQ multiplex PCR. The sample has about 220,000 clones; approximately 82% are singletons. The sample taken for sequencing was PBMCs. The receptor source for this set is a man aged 18 to 35 in good health and CMV-seronegative.

In this sample, this clone turned up once. This chain connects TRBV5-1 to TRBJ2-3; 13 bases match TRBD2. CDR3 length: 15 amino acids. Germline CDR1 and CDR2: SGHRS and YFSETQ. V was pared by 9 bases and J by 4 bases, with 8 bases of the junction left unmatched. DNA for the CDR3: TGCGCCACCGGGCCGGGACTAGCGGGACCAGATACGCAGTATTTT. Translating it yields CATGPGLAGPDTQYF.

The rearrangement links TRBV19 to TRBJ2-7; D might be TRBD1 (5 bases). CDR3 size: 14 residues. Trimming cost V 4 bases and J 3 bases, with 13 bases left between them. Germline V gives CDR1 LNHDA, CDR2 SQIVND (reference sequence). CDR3 amino acids: CASSTTGRHYEQYF. CDR3 in DNA: TGTGCCAGTAGTACAACAGGACGGCACTACGAGCAGTACTTC. The variable domain in full, completed from reference TRBV19 and TRBJ2-7, reads DGGITQSPKYLFRKEGQNVTLSCEQNLNHDAMYWYRQDPGQGLRLIYYSQIVNDFQKGDIAEGYSVSREKKESFPLTVTSAQKNPTAFYLCASSTTGRHYEQYFGPGTRLTVT.

The table lists this clone with a few counts. The chain employs TRBV7-2 and TRBJ2-3; 7 nucleotides align to TRBD2. The CDR3 length is 14 residues. Germline CDR1 is SGHTA and CDR2 is FQGNSA. V was clipped by 3 bases and J by 4 bases; unmatched bases: 4. CDR3 residues: CASSFTSAADTQYF. CDR3 in DNA: TGTGCCAGCAGCTTCACTAGCGCGGCAGATACGCAGTATTTT.

J is TRBJ1-5 and V is TRBV2, with D hard to call. Germline V gene sequence: CDR1 SNHLY, CDR2 FYNNEI. Deletions cut 3 bases from V and 2 bases from J, with 2 bases between. The CDR3 has 12 residues. This CDR3 is CASSDGNQPQHF. The CDR3 DNA reads TGTGCCAGCAGTGACGGCAATCAGCCCCAGCATTTT.

This chain links TRBV5-1 with TRBJ2-5; D is perhaps TRBD1 (5 bases). Germline assignment: CDR1 SGHRS and CDR2 YFSETQ. Trimming took off 1 base at V and 5 bases at J, with 15 bases between the two ends. The CDR3 runs to 15 residues. For the CDR3, the DNA is TGCGCCAGCAGCTTGTTCAGGGCTGAGAGGGAGACCCAGTACTTC. Its translation: CASSLFRAERETQYF.

Here the CDR3 DNA reads TGTGCCAGCAGTCCCCGGACAGGAACCTACGAGCAGTACTTC. Protein product: CASSPRTGTYEQYF. The chain recombines TRBV2 with TRBJ2-5; 7 positions match TRBD1. Judging by the DNA end, TRBJ2-7 fits better; the J call may be wrong. The CDR3 covers 14 residues. Germline-derived CDR1 and CDR2 are SNHLY and FYNNEI.

The V call is TRBV5-1, the J call TRBJ2-3; tentatively, D is TRBD1 (6 bases). Trimming cost V 8 bases and J 4 bases, with 17 bases left between them. CDR1 and CDR2 (germline): SGHRS, YFSETQ. CDR3 length: 14 residues. CDR3 in DNA: TGCGCCAGTTTTTTCGGGACAATCCCAGATACGCAGTATTTT. Translated, it gives CASFFGTIPDTQYF.

Details on this clone: The junction departs from the called germline gene at one end, perhaps through a read error. V is TRBV7-9 and J is TRBJ2-5; TRBD1 is a possible D gene (6 bases). Per germline, CDR1 SEHNR and CDR2 FQNEAQ (reference sequence). This CDR3 contains 17 residues. The CDR3 DNA reads TGTTCCAGCAGCGCCTTTCCGGGACATGCGAAGGGAGAGACCCAGTACTTC. Translating gives CSSSAFPGHAKGETQYF.

This clone was seen a handful of times. The chain carries TRBV30 and TRBJ1-2; 9 bases match TRBD1. J gave up 4 bases and V 0 bases, and 9 bases lay outside the gene matches. This CDR3 comprises 16 residues. Germline loops: CDR1 GTSNPN, CDR2 SVGIG (reference sequence). The CDR3 loop reads CAWSVKGQGWGYGYTF. The CDR3 DNA follows: TGTGCCTGGAGTGTAAAGGGACAGGGATGGGGCTATGGCTACACCTTC.

The chain recombines TRBV27 with TRBJ1-1, with 8 nucleotides matching TRBD1. The germline gives CDR1 MNHEY, CDR2 SMNVEV (reference sequence). V gave up 5 bases and J gave up 4 bases; unmatched junction bases: 6. The CDR3 sequence is 14 residues long. This CDR3 is CASSPRTGSTEAFF. CDR3 nucleotide sequence: TGTGCCAGCAGTCCGAGGACAGGGAGCACTGAAGCTTTCTTT.

This chain joins TRBV7-9 and TRBJ2-3, with 8 bases fitting TRBD2. With 5 bases clipped from V and 1 base from J, the junction kept 14 bases outside the gene matches. The CDR3 extends over 18 amino acids. The germline V gene has CDR1 SEHNR and CDR2 FQNEAQ (reference sequence). The chain's CDR3 is CASSPLVGGRRGTDTQYF. CDR3 DNA: TGTGCCAGCAGCCCACTTGTGGGCGGGAGGAGAGGCACAGATACGCAGTATTTT.

This chain connects TRBV28 to TRBJ1-4, with a tentative D call TRBD1 (5 bases). The CDR3 runs 12 residues. The germline gives CDR1 MDHEN, CDR2 SYDVKM. The germline V and J ends were trimmed by 10 bases and 6 bases, with 12 bases remaining between them. Here the CDR3 reads CATGGGYEKLFF. As DNA, the CDR3 is TGTGCCACCGGGGGGGGGTATGAAAAACTGTTTTTT.

This sequence joins TRBV20-1 and TRBJ2-7, with D unresolved. Trimming took 5 bases from V and 3 from J, leaving 8 bases between them. The V gene's germline CDR1 is DFQATT and CDR2 SNEGSKA (reference sequence). CDR3 size: 11 residues. The CDR3: CSASPFYEQYF. DNA of the CDR3: TGCAGTGCTTCCCCCTTCTACGAGCAGTACTTC.

The rearrangement uses TRBV7-2 and TRBJ1-5, with D possibly TRBD1 on 5 matching bases. This CDR3 comprises 17 residues. Germline V lookup: CDR1 SGHTA, CDR2 FQGNSA. The V gene lost 4 bases and the J gene lost 3 bases, with 19 bases spanning the gap. The CDR3 loop is CASSYPLKNRHNQPQHF. CDR3 in DNA: TGTGCCAGCAGCTACCCATTAAAAAACAGGCACAATCAGCCCCAGCATTTT.

This clone was seen only a few times. The chain employs TRBV29-1 and TRBJ2-5; tentatively, D is TRBD2 (6 bases). Germline CDR1 SQVTM, CDR2 ANQGSEA. Trimming cost V 7 bases and J 1 base, with 10 bases left between them. There are 12 residues in the CDR3. CDR3 region: CSAAGSQETQYF. In nucleotides, the CDR3 is TGCAGCGCCGCGGGATCCCAAGAGACCCAGTACTTC.